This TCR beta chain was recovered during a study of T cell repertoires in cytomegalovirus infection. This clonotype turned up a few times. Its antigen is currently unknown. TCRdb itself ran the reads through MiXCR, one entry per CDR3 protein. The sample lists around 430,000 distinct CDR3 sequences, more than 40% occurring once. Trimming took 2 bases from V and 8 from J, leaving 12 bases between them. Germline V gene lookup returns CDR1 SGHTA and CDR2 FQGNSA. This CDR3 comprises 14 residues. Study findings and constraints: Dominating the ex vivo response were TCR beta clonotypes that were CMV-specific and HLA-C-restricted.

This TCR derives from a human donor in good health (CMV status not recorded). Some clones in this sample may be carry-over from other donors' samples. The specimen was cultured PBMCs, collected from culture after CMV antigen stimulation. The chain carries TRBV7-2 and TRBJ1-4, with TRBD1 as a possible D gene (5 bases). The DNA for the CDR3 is TGTGCCAGCAGCTTAAGGGGAGAGAGCGAAAAACTGTTTTTT. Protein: CASSLRGESEKLFF.